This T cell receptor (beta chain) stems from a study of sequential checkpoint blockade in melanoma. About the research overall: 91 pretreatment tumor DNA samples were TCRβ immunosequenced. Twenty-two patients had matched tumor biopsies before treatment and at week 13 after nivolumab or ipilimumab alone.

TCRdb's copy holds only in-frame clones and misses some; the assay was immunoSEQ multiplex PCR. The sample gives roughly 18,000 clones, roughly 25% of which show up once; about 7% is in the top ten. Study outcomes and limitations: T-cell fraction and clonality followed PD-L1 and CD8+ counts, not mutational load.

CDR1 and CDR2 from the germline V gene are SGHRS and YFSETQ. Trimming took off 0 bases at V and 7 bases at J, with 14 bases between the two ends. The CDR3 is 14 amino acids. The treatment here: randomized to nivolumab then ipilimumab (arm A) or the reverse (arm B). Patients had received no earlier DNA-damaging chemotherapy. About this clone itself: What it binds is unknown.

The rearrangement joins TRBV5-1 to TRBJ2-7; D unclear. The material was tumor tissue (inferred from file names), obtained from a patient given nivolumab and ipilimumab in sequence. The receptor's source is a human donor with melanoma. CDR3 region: CASSLDLRSSEQYF. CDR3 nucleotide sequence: TGCGCCAGCAGCTTGGACTTGCGGTCGAGTGAGCAGTACTTC.